This T cell receptor beta chain was found in a study of T cells in Graves' hyperthyroidism and ophthalmopathy. This clonotype was found many times. Its antigen is not known. The investigators amplified TCR beta CDR3 regions from RNA transcripts. HTBI primers were used for first-round RT-PCR of the TCR CDR3. A single record per CDR3 protein comes from TCRdb applying MiXCR to the multiplex PCR reads. The table records about 380,000 distinct CDR3 sequences, roughly 18% of them present only once. This CDR3 spans 15 amino acids. The germline V and J ends were trimmed by 6 bases and 0 bases, with 15 bases remaining between them. Regarding the study as a whole: Most expanded thyroid clonotypes above 0.001 recurred in blood.

For ophthalmopathy patients, the Clinical Activity Score was at least 3 and the NOSPECS grade at least 4; duration was under 3 months. Clinical symptoms, serum thyroxine and TRAb, thyroid ultrasound and orbital computed tomography were used for the diagnoses. The sequencing input was blood. The genes are TRBV12-3 or TRBV12-4 and TRBJ2-7; D possibly matches TRBD1 or TRBD2 (5 bases each). This receptor was identified in a man aged 18 to 29 with Graves' ophthalmopathy. The CDR3 loop is CASRPGTAGSYEQYF. CDR3 DNA: TGTGCCAGCAGACCCGGGACGGCCGGCTCCTACGAGCAGTACTTC.